The source of this TCR beta chain is a study of shared clonotypes between healthy human individuals. The authors ran the assay at deep level. Generated by immunoSEQ multiplex PCR, the TCRdb table keeps only in-frame clones and is missing some. The sample lists around 2.3 million clones, approximately 94% seen once, with around 0.13% in the top ten. This CDR3 has 14 amino acids. Germline loops: CDR1 SGHRS, CDR2 YFSETQ. V was cut by 1 base and J by 3 bases, with 9 bases left in between. The V gene is TRBV5-1, the J gene TRBJ2-3; possibly TRBD1 for D (6 bases). The clonotype was recovered from a man aged 18 to 30 in good health. Sequenced input: naive CD4+ T cells sorted from blood. The subset here: CD45RA+ positively selected. Here the CDR3 DNA reads TGCGCCAGCAGCTTGTCCAGGGGTACAGATACGCAGTATTTT. It specifies CASSLSRGTDTQYF.